This record concerns one T cell receptor (beta chain) sequence. What it binds is unknown. PCR amplification relied on 60 Vbeta primers (plus 13 Jbeta primers). The method was immunoSEQ multiplex PCR; TCRdb's version includes in-frame clones alone and lacks a portion of them. The sample lists approximately 200,000 clones, 70% to 75% occurring once. This entry is derived from a study of cytomegalovirus exposure and HLA in healthy donors. Per germline, CDR1 SGHRS and CDR2 YFSETQ. This CDR3 contains 15 residues. The J segment lost 10 bases and the V segment lost 0 bases, leaving 5 bases of the junction unmatched. The donors were healthy bone marrow donors. Study-wide results and limits: In a later analysis, a missense DCLRE1C variant was linked to TCR beta V- and J-gene trimming.

Sequencing was performed on PBMCs. The sequence was obtained from a man in his thirties or forties in good health and CMV-seropositive. V usage is TRBV5-1 and J usage is TRBJ1-6, with 9 bases that match TRBD1. CDR3 protein: CASSLEGQGYSPLHF. CDR3 DNA sequence: TGCGCCAGCAGCTTGGAGGGACAGGGATACTCACCCCTCCACTTT.